A selection of T cell receptor beta chains follows, all from one sample in a study of T cell responses to AZD1222 COVID-19 vaccine. Using immunoSEQ multiplex PCR, the repertoire was profiled, and TCRdb retains in-frame clones only, with some absent. The sample yields 100,000 to 150,000 clones, about 90% seen once. Sequencing used peripheral blood, obtained on day 0 of AZD1222 vaccination. The receptor set was obtained from an adult in good health. The CDR3 runs from the conserved cysteine through the conserved F or W. D genes are given only for firm matches. Size tells how often a clone was seen (once, few, many) or the class of an expanded clone, and some rows leave it out.

NA,NA,TRBJ2-3,TRBV27,CASSLYGGRLTDTQYF,TGTGCCAGCAGTTTATATGGGGGGCGACTTACAGATACGCAGTATTTT
NA,NA,TRBJ2-5,TRBV20-1,CSARDGRAQYF,TGCAGTGCTAGAGACGGCCGTGCCCAGTACTTC
NA,NA,TRBJ1-6,TRBV4-2,CASTGQRNSPLHF,TGTGCCAGCACCGGACAGCGTAATTCACCCCTCCACTTT
NA,NA,TRBJ2-7,TRBV27,CASSLKAAGHYEQYF,TGTGCCAGCAGTTTAAAAGCGGCAGGACACTACGAGCAGTACTTC
TRBD1,NA,TRBJ1-5,TRBV5-3,CARSVRFRGLGVPQHF,TGTGCCAGAAGCGTGCGATTCAGGGGGCTCGGGGTGCCCCAGCATTTT
NA,NA,TRBJ1-5,TRBV18,CASSPGQVSNQPQHF,TGTGCCAGCTCACCCGGACAAGTAAGCAATCAGCCCCAGCATTTT
NA,NA,TRBJ1-1,TRBV5-6,CASSTLTAMNTEAFF,TGTGCCAGCAGCACCCTGACAGCTATGAACACTGAAGCTTTCTTT
TRBD2,NA,TRBJ2-1,TRBV19,CASSILAGENNEQFF,TGTGCCAGTAGTATCCTAGCGGGAGAGAACAATGAGCAGTTCTTC
TRBD1,NA,TRBJ2-2,TRBV7-3,CASSLPNRGQNTGELFF,TGTGCCAGCAGCTTACCTAACAGGGGTCAGAACACCGGGGAGCTGTTTTTT
NA,NA,TRBJ1-1,TRBV7-2,CASSLGAFTEAFF,TGTGCCAGCAGCCTCGGGGCATTCACTGAAGCTTTCTTT
TRBD2,NA,TRBJ2-2,TRBV11-2,CASSLAPGLAGDGELFF,TGTGCCAGCAGCTTAGCACCGGGACTAGCGGGTGACGGGGAGCTGTTTTTT
NA,few,TRBJ1-5,TRBV6-4,CASPLEVRVGNQPQHF,TGTGCCAGCCCGTTAGAGGTAAGGGTGGGCAATCAGCCCCAGCATTTT
NA,NA,TRBJ2-7,TRBV7-8,CASSFPFLQEDYEQYF,TGTGCCAGCAGCTTCCCCTTTTTACAGGAAGACTACGAGCAGTACTTC
TRBD1,NA,TRBJ2-4,TRBV14,CASSQEGQGLSKNIQYF,TGTGCCAGCAGCCAAGAGGGACAGGGGTTGTCCAAAAACATTCAGTACTTC
NA,NA,TRBJ1-4,TRBV2,CASSESRGVAEKLFF,TGTGCCAGCAGTGAATCGAGGGGAGTAGCAGAAAAACTGTTTTTT
NA,once,TRBJ1-1,TRBV19,CASSIQGRDTEAFF,TGTGCCAGTAGTATCCAGGGGCGCGACACTGAAGCTTTCTTT
NA,NA,TRBJ2-7,TRBV19,CASSISGQGTYEQYF,TGTGCCAGTAGTATAAGCGGCCAGGGCACCTACGAGCAGTACTTC
NA,NA,TRBJ2-3,TRBV9,CASSVVTSTDTQYF,TGTGCCAGCAGCGTAGTCACTAGCACAGATACGCAGTATTTT
NA,NA,TRBJ1-2,TRBV4-1,CASSHNLRVKNYGYTF,TGCGCCAGCAGCCATAATCTTAGGGTCAAAAACTATGGCTACACCTTC
NA,NA,TRBJ1-4,TRBV6-6,CASSSGAGVFF,TGTGCCAGCAGTTCAGGGGCAGGAGTGTTTTTT
NA,NA,TRBJ2-7,TRBV10-1,CASSTLASPPDF,TGCGCCAGCAGTACCTTAGCGTCTCCCCCCGACTTC
TRBD1,NA,TRBJ1-3,TRBV19,CASTRQGRAGNTIYF,TGTGCCAGTACTAGACAGGGGAGGGCTGGAAACACCATATATTTT
TRBD1,NA,TRBJ1-1,TRBV4-1,CASSQGSGQGRHSSEAFF,TGCGCCAGCAGCCAAGGTTCGGGACAGGGGAGGCATAGTAGTGAAGCTTTCTTT
TRBD1,NA,TRBJ2-3,TRBV11-3,CASSLAPPGTGTDTQYF,TGTGCCAGCAGCTTAGCGCCCCCCGGGACAGGGACAGATACGCAGTATTTT
NA,NA,TRBJ1-2,TRBV7-8,CASSLERFGSGNTF,NA
TRBD1,NA,TRBJ1-4,TRBV11-3,CASSFAGGSKKLFF,TGTGCCAGCAGCTTTGCAGGGGGCTCGAAAAAACTGTTTTTT
NA,NA,TRBJ2-5,TRBV24-1,CATSMIYRPPRGETQYF,TGTGCCACCAGTATGATCTACAGGCCACCAAGGGGGGAGACCCAGTACTTC
NA,NA,TRBJ2-1,TRBV19,CASTPNWRSYNEQFF,TGTGCCAGTACCCCTAACTGGCGCTCCTACAATGAGCAGTTCTTC
NA,NA,TRBJ1-4,TRBV11-3,CASSFGTEYARATNEKLFF,TGTGCCAGCAGCTTTGGGACGGAGTACGCACGGGCAACTAATGAAAAACTGTTTTTT
NA,once,TRBJ1-2,TRBV29-1,CSVVSPNYGYTF,TGCAGCGTTGTGAGTCCTAACTATGGCTACACCTTC
TRBD2,NA,TRBJ2-2,TRBV6-2/TRBV6-3,CASSPLAEAGELFF,TGTGCCAGCAGCCCACTAGCGGAGGCCGGGGAGCTGTTTTTT
TRBD2,NA,TRBJ2-7,TRBV20-1,CSASSGLAGSYEQYF,TGCAGTGCTAGTAGTGGACTAGCGGGATCCTACGAGCAGTACTTC
NA,few,TRBJ2-2,TRBV9,CASSPLLATGRANTGELFF,TGTGCCAGCAGCCCACTCCTCGCCACGGGGCGGGCCAACACCGGGGAGCTGTTTTTT
NA,NA,TRBJ2-7,TRBV11-3,CASSLVNALPNEQYF,TGTGCCAGCAGCTTAGTTAACGCCCTCCCTAACGAGCAGTACTTC